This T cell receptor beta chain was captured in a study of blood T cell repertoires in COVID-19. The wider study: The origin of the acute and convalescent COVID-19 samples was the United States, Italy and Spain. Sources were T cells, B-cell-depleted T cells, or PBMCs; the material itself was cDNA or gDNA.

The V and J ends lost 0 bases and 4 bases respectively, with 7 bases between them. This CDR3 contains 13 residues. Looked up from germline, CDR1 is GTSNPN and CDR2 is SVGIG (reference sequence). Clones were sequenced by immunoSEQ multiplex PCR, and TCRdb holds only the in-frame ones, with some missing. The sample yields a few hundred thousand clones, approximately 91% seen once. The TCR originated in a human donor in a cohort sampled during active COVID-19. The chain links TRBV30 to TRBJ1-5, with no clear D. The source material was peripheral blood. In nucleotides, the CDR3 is TGTGCCTGGAGTGTTTCCGGGAATCAGCCCCAGCATTTT. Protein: CAWSVSGNQPQHF.